Following are 22 T cell receptor beta chains from one sample sequenced in a study of PD-1 blockade in classical Hodgkin lymphoma. Produced via immunoSEQ multiplex PCR; TCRdb's table is partial and in-frame only. The sample shows over 25,000 clones, just under 80% of them seen only once. Patients all relapsed after autologous stem cell transplantation, and there was variation in brentuximab vedotin exposure. The material was peripheral blood mononuclear cells (PBMCs), obtained before the second cycle of nivolumab. The receptors originated from a human donor with classical Hodgkin lymphoma.

V and J are TRBV6-1 and TRBJ2-5; 10 bases map to TRBD2. The germline V gene encodes CDR1 MNHNS and CDR2 SASEGT. The CDR3 covers 14 residues. Trimming removed 9 bases from V and 4 bases from J; junction bases left unmatched: 8. The CDR3 nucleotides are TGTGCCAGTAGGAGCGGGGGGGCCCCAGAGACCCAGTACTTC. Its translation is CASRSGGAPETQYF.

V gene TRBV18 combines with J gene TRBJ1-1, with D possibly being TRBD1 (6 bases). V was trimmed by 3 bases and J by 1 base, leaving 12 bases between them. CDR3 length equals 15 residues. Germline CDR1 KGHSH, CDR2 LQKENI. DNA for the CDR3: TGTGCCAGCTCACCCCGCGGACAGCAGAACACTGAAGCTTTCTTT. This gives the protein CASSPRGQQNTEAFF. The whole variable domain, remainder taken from reference TRBV18 and TRBJ1-1, is NAGVMQNPRHLVRRRGQEARLRCSPMKGHSHVYWYRQLPEEGLKFMVYLQKENIIDESGMPKERFSAEFPKEGPSILRIQQVVRGDSAAYFCASSPRGQQNTEAFFGQGTRLTVV.

A single count supports this clone. The chain uses TRBV7-8 and TRBJ1-1; D perhaps matches TRBD1 (6 bases). V lost 1 base and J lost 0, with 12 bases in between. CDR1 and CDR2 (germline): SGHVS, FQNEAQ. The CDR3 has 16 residues. The CDR3 loop is CASSLGGGRLNTEAFF. The CDR3 DNA sequence: TGTGCCAGCAGCTTAGGTGGGGGGCGGTTGAACACTGAAGCTTTCTTT.

The J gene is TRBJ1-4, the V gene TRBV19; TRBD1 agrees at 9 bases. Germline lookup yields CDR1 LNHDA and CDR2 SQIVND (reference sequence). The CDR3 spans 16 residues. With V trimmed by 8 bases and J by 2 bases, 9 bases remained unmatched. As DNA, the CDR3 is TGTGCCAGTTCACAGGGGGCTTTTAGGACTAATGAAAAACTGTTTTTT. It encodes CASSQGAFRTNEKLFF.

The rearrangement links TRBV28 to TRBJ2-7; D tentatively fits TRBD1 or TRBD2 (5 bases each). This CDR3 has 14 amino acids. With 2 bases removed from V and 6 bases from J, the gap between germline ends came to 14 bases. Germline V gene sequence: CDR1 MDHEN, CDR2 SYDVKM. Here the CDR3 reads CASSLASSRGEQYF. The CDR3 DNA reads TGTGCCAGCAGTTTAGCCTCCTCGAGGGGCGAGCAGTACTTC.

CDR3 region: CASSRGAPNTGELFF. As DNA, the CDR3 is TGTGCCAGCTCACGCGGGGCTCCTAACACCGGGGAGCTGTTTTTT. This rearrangement joins TRBV18 to TRBJ2-2; D perhaps matches TRBD2 (6 bases). V lost 4 bases, J lost 2 bases, and 11 bases lay in between. Germline CDR1 and CDR2: KGHSH and LQKENI. CDR3 size: 15 residues.

The chain is built from TRBV28 and TRBJ2-7; D not resolved. Trimming stripped 5 bases from V and 1 base from J, with 12 bases between. In germline, CDR1 is MDHEN, CDR2 SYDVKM. The CDR3 is 14 amino acids. CDR3 protein: CASSPLLGSYEQYF. The CDR3 coding sequence is TGTGCCAGCAGTCCCCTTCTGGGTTCCTACGAGCAGTACTTC.

The V gene is TRBV6-6, the J gene TRBJ1-2; possible D gene TRBD1, 5 bases. V lost 6 bases and J lost 8, with 19 bases in between. The CDR3 contains 14 residues. Germline V lookup: CDR1 MNHNY, CDR2 SVGAGI (reference sequence). CDR3 DNA: TGTGCCAGCAGCCCTGTTGTCGGGGCGCTGGGCTACACCTTC. Its translation: CASSPVVGALGYTF.

Regarding this clone: The same CDR3 also results from other DNA sequences found in this sample. The gene calls are TRBV7-9 and TRBJ1-2; 11 nucleotides line up with TRBD1. CDR1 SEHNR and CDR2 FQNEAQ come from the germline V gene (reference sequence). This CDR3 contains 14 residues. J was trimmed by 4 bases and V by 6 bases; bases with no gene match: 4. The DNA for the CDR3 is TGTGCCAGCAGTCCCGGGACAGGGGGCTATGGCTACACCTTC. Encoded protein: CASSPGTGGYGYTF.

The genes are TRBV7-7 and TRBJ1-4; maybe TRBD1 (6 bases). Germline V gene sequence: CDR1 SSHAT, CDR2 FNYEAQ (reference sequence). CDR3 length: 17 residues. CDR3 in amino acids: CASSLGGPPSTNEKLFF. CDR3 nucleotide sequence: TGTGCTAGCTCGCTCGGGGGCCCCCCTTCAACTAATGAAAAACTGTTTTTT.

V usage is TRBV7-9 and J usage is TRBJ2-1, with 12 bases identical to TRBD1. CDR3 length: 15 amino acids. The V gene's germline CDR1 is SEHNR and CDR2 FQNEAQ (reference sequence). J gave up 6 bases and V 4 bases, and 4 bases lay outside the gene matches. This CDR3 is CASSSGQGAFNEQFF. The CDR3 DNA follows: TGTGCCAGCAGCTCGGGACAGGGGGCTTTCAATGAGCAGTTCTTC.

The rearrangement uses TRBV19 and TRBJ2-1; D remains ambiguous. The CDR3 is 14 amino acids. The V gene's germline CDR1 is LNHDA and CDR2 SQIVND (reference sequence). V lost 7 bases and J 0 bases, leaving 10 bases between the germline ends. In nucleotides, the CDR3 is TGTGCCAGTACACCGACCTACTCCTACAATGAGCAGTTCTTC. The encoded protein is CASTPTYSYNEQFF.

The gene calls are TRBV6-5 and TRBJ1-1; a possible D gene is TRBD1 (6 bases). Per germline, CDR1 MNHEY and CDR2 SVGAGI. The CDR3 loop spans 14 amino acids. Deletions cut 3 bases from V and 1 base from J, with 9 bases between. The CDR3 DNA reads TGTGCCAGCAGTTATGGACAGAAGAACACTGAAGCTTTCTTT. Translated, it gives CASSYGQKNTEAFF.

This clone was observed a handful of times. The J gene is TRBJ2-1, the V gene TRBV7-3; no clear D. The CDR3 runs 13 residues. Deletions cut 1 base from V and 7 bases from J, with 8 bases between. The germline V gene encodes CDR1 SGHTA and CDR2 FQGTGA. In nucleotides, the CDR3 is TGTGCCAGCAGCTTAATGCCTTTGAATGAGCAGTTCTTC. Translating it yields CASSLMPLNEQFF. Variable domain in full (rest from reference TRBV7-3 and TRBJ2-1): GAGVSQTPSNKVTEKGKYVELRCDPISGHTALYWYRQSLGQGPEFLIYFQGTGAADDSGLPNDRFFAVRPEGSVSTLKIQRTERGDSAVYLCASSLMPLNEQFFGPGTRLTVL.

The chain carries TRBV7-6 and TRBJ1-3, with TRBD1 matching 8 bases. Germline assignment: CDR1 SGHVS and CDR2 FNYEAQ. After removal of 3 bases from V and 2 bases from J, the junction contained 12 bases not matched to a gene. The CDR3 consists of 18 residues. The CDR3: CASSFLPIRTGTGNTIYF. CDR3 nucleotide sequence: TGTGCCAGCAGCTTTCTGCCGATTAGGACAGGGACTGGAAACACCATATATTTT.

The V gene is TRBV27, the J gene TRBJ1-6; 9 bases map to TRBD1. V trimming: 6 bases; J trimming: 10 bases; junction bases outside the gene matches: 7. The CDR3 spans 14 residues. The germline gives CDR1 MNHEY, CDR2 SMNVEV (reference sequence). CDR3 sequence reads: CASSWTGARSPLHF. Here the CDR3 DNA reads TGTGCCAGCAGCTGGACAGGGGCAAGGTCACCCCTCCACTTT.

The V and J genes are TRBV11-3 and TRBJ2-4, with D possibly TRBD2 on 6 matching bases. Trimming removed 0 bases at V and 0 bases at J, with 15 bases between. Germline V gene sequence: CDR1 SGHNT, CDR2 YENEEA. This CDR3 is built from 18 residues. As DNA, the CDR3 is TGTGCCAGCAGCTTAGATCAAGGAGGGTCAATAGCCAAAAACATTCAGTACTTC. Its translation is CASSLDQGGSIAKNIQYF.

The chain recombines TRBV5-5 with TRBJ1-1, with no clear D. Germline V gene lookup returns CDR1 SGHKS and CDR2 YYEKEE (reference sequence). The CDR3 is 15 amino acids. V lost 6 bases and J lost 0, with 15 bases in between. The CDR3, as DNA: TGTGCCAGCACGCAGCCCCCGAGGGTGAACACTGAAGCTTTCTTT. It yields the protein CASTQPPRVNTEAFF.

The chain joins TRBV7-2 to TRBJ2-7, with TRBD2 matching 8 bases. CDR1 and CDR2 from the germline V gene are SGHTA and FQGNSA. V was clipped by 4 bases and J by 2 bases; unmatched bases: 4. The CDR3 has 14 amino acids. Here the CDR3 reads CASSSNGGAYEQYF. The CDR3 DNA sequence: TGTGCCAGCAGCTCCAACGGGGGGGCCTACGAGCAGTACTTC.

This clone has only one observation. This CDR3 is CASSESGRNTEAFF. In nucleotides, the CDR3 is TGTGCCAGCAGTGAGTCCGGACGGAACACTGAAGCTTTCTTT. The V gene is TRBV6-1, the J gene TRBJ1-1, with D hard to call. The V gene's germline CDR1 is MNHNS and CDR2 SASEGT. Between the trimmed V and J ends, which lost 3 bases and 1 base, there was a span of 9 bases. The CDR3 runs 14 residues.

The chain couples TRBV9 to TRBJ1-1; TRBD1 matches at 10 bases. V lost 4 bases, J lost 3 bases, and 18 bases stayed unmatched. Germline assignment: CDR1 SGDLS and CDR2 YYNGEE. CDR3 length equals 19 residues. In nucleotides, the CDR3 is TGTGCCAGCAGCCCCAGACAGGGGGCGTTCGATAACATCCACACTGAAGCTTTCTTT. Encoded protein: CASSPRQGAFDNIHTEAFF.

The genes are TRBV6-1 and TRBJ2-7; possibly TRBD2 for D (5 bases). The CDR3 extends over 15 amino acids. V was pared by 1 base and J by 5 bases, with 15 bases between. The germline V gene has CDR1 MNHNS and CDR2 SASEGT. As DNA, the CDR3 is TGTGCCAGCAGTGAAGTTGCGGGCTACGGAGACGAGCAGTACTTC. Amino acid sequence: CASSEVAGYGDEQYF.